This T cell receptor (beta chain) was found in a study of shared clonotypes between healthy human individuals. Cells designated naive CD8 were CD45RO-negative and were positively selected for CCR7, with terminally differentiated effector memory CD45RA+ cells excluded. The protocol was immunoSEQ multiplex PCR, while the TCRdb copy is restricted to in-frame clones and leaves out a portion. The sample has some 1,900,000 clones; just under 95% are singletons. This clone came up a few times. J lost 3 bases, V lost 5 bases, and 4 bases had no gene match. CDR1 LNHDA and CDR2 SQIVND come from the germline V gene (reference sequence). The CDR3 is made up of 13 amino acids.

The receptor's source is a man between 18 and 29 years old in good health. The chain carries TRBV19 and TRBJ2-7; 7 bases are a match to TRBD1. What was sequenced was naive CD8+ T cells sorted from blood. This CDR3 is CASSDREFYEQYF. The CDR3 bases are TGTGCCAGTAGTGACAGGGAGTTCTACGAGCAGTACTTC.